The TCR beta chain under discussion was sequenced for a study of CD8 T cells in Susac syndrome. V lost 7 bases, J lost 3 bases, and 19 bases lay in between. Germline CDR1 and CDR2: MNHNS and SASEGT. The CDR3 runs to 15 residues. CD8+ and CD4+ T cells circulating in blood were sequenced for TCR beta. Patients with stable or active relapsing-remitting disease, all of them treatment-naive, made up the multiple sclerosis controls. TEMRA cells were FACS-enriched, while CD8+ and CD4+ T cells were negatively isolated. RNA, at about 0.45 to 1 ug, was reverse transcribed with random hexamers. Amplification of the TCR beta CDR3 was carried out by immunoSEQ multiplex PCR, which spanned a total of 54 Vbeta and 13 Jbeta segments. TCRdb re-called the immunoSEQ multiplex PCR reads with MiXCR, one entry per CDR3 protein. The table shows roughly 200,000 distinct CDR3 sequences, with 90% to 96% occurring only once.

The sample was CD4+ T cells from PBMCs. The chain employs TRBV6-1 and TRBJ2-7, with a weak D call TRBD1 (6 bases). The TCR comes from a human donor with multiple sclerosis. This chain's CDR3 is CASKGGPRGYYEQYF. CDR3 nucleotide sequence: TGTGCCAGCAAGGGCGGGCCCAGGGGCTACTACGAGCAGTACTTC.